Detailed here is one TCR beta chain. Its specificity is unknown. This specimen belongs to a study of T cell repertoires in cytomegalovirus infection. Germline V gene lookup returns CDR1 SGHAT and CDR2 FQNNGV. V was cut by 3 bases and J by 0 bases, with 12 bases left in between. This CDR3 is 15 amino acids long. One entry per CDR3 protein results from TCRdb running MiXCR on the reads. The sample carries around 200,000 distinct CDR3 sequences, roughly 34% recorded once. The sequence was obtained from a human donor in good health (CMV status not recorded). Some clones in this sample may be carry-over from other donors' samples. The source was CD8+ T cells from cultured PBMCs, collected from culture after CMV antigen stimulation. V and J are TRBV11-2 and TRBJ2-7, with D perhaps TRBD1 (6 bases). The CDR3 sequence: CASSLRTEYSYEQYF. The DNA of the CDR3 is TGTGCCAGCAGCTTGAGGACAGAATACTCCTACGAGCAGTACTTC.